These 31 T cell receptor beta chains were sequenced from one sample in a study of blood T cell repertoires in COVID-19. This table comes from immunoSEQ multiplex PCR, and its TCRdb copy is limited to in-frame clones, with some not included. The table lists 60,000 to 85,000 clones, roughly 80% of them singletons, with 10% to 15% in the top ten. Sequencing used peripheral blood. The receptors shown here come from a human donor in a cohort sampled during active COVID-19.

The V gene is TRBV6-1, the J gene TRBJ1-2; TRBD1 agrees at 7 bases. Germline assignment: CDR1 MNHNS and CDR2 SASEGT. V trimming: 2 bases; J trimming: 6 bases; junction bases outside the gene matches: 6. The CDR3 runs 14 residues. The CDR3 region has the DNA TGTGCCAGCAGTGAAAGGGCGGGGACAGATGGCTACACCTTC. This encodes CASSERAGTDGYTF.

The chain recombines TRBV2 with TRBJ2-3; 11 bases line up with TRBD1. Looked up from germline, CDR1 is SNHLY and CDR2 is FYNNEI. V shed 8 bases, J shed 5 bases, and the junction held 6 bases outside the gene matches. The CDR3 covers 14 residues. CDR3 sequence reads: CASAGTGGEDTQYF. Here the CDR3 DNA reads TGTGCCAGCGCCGGGACAGGGGGGGAAGATACGCAGTATTTT.

This clone has a single count. The gene calls are TRBV24-1 and TRBJ2-2; 9 positions match TRBD1. The CDR3 is 17 residues long. Germline V gene sequence: CDR1 KGHDR, CDR2 SFDVKD. V lost 3 bases to trimming and J lost 6 bases; unmatched junction nucleotides: 10. The CDR3: CATSDRIETGGSGELFF. The CDR3 DNA reads as TGTGCCACCAGTGATCGAATCGAAACAGGGGGCTCCGGGGAGCTGTTTTTT.

This chain uses TRBV5-1 with TRBJ2-6, with TRBD1 as a possible D gene (5 bases). CDR1 SGHRS and CDR2 YFSETQ come from the germline V gene. The CDR3 consists of 16 residues. The germline V and J ends were trimmed by 0 bases and 2 bases, with 9 bases remaining between them. CDR3 protein: CASSLVAGTGANVLTF. The CDR3 DNA sequence: TGCGCCAGCAGCTTGGTGGCAGGGACTGGGGCCAACGTCCTGACTTTC.

This chain connects TRBV1 to TRBJ1-3. TRBV1 is designated a pseudogene. CDR3 length: 13 amino acids. The CDR3 nucleotides are TGCACCAGCAGCCCGGGAGAGATAAACACCATATATTTT. This encodes CTSSPGEINTIYF.

The V gene is TRBV6-2 or TRBV6-3, the J gene TRBJ2-3; no definite D call. The CDR3 is 14 residues long. Trimming took 0 bases from V and 6 from J, leaving 10 bases between them. The germline V gene has CDR1 MNHEY and CDR2 SVGEGT. This CDR3 is CASSYSLPVDTQYF. The CDR3, as DNA: TGTGCCAGCAGTTACTCCCTACCTGTGGATACGCAGTATTTT.

The chain is built from TRBV30 and TRBJ1-2; 10 nucleotides agree with TRBD1. Trimming cost V 3 bases and J 8 bases; bases outside gene matches: 9. The length of the CDR3 is 14 residues. The germline gives CDR1 GTSNPN, CDR2 SVGIG (reference sequence). The CDR3 region has the DNA TGTGCCTGGAGCACTATGACAGGGGGCCGGGGCTACACCTTC. This sequence encodes CAWSTMTGGRGYTF. The entire variable domain, with the rest obtained from reference TRBV30 and TRBJ1-2, is as follows: SQTIHQWPATLVQPVGSPLSLECTVEGTSNPNLYWYRQAAGRGLQLLFYSVGIGQISSEVPQNLSASRPQDRQFILSSKKLLLSDSGFYLCAWSTMTGGRGYTFGSGTRLTVV.

This chain uses TRBV5-4 with TRBJ2-1; D may be TRBD2 (5 bases). V shed 10 bases and J shed 9 bases, with 17 bases lying between them. The CDR3 totals 12 residues. Germline V lookup: CDR1 SGHNT, CDR2 YYREEE (reference sequence). The CDR3 here is CAFPGGGSEQFF. The CDR3 DNA sequence: TGTGCCTTCCCCGGAGGTGGATCTGAGCAGTTCTTC.

This chain's CDR3 is CASSLARWESSYNEQFF. As DNA, the CDR3 is TGCGCCAGCAGCTTGGCCCGGTGGGAGAGCTCCTACAATGAGCAGTTCTTC. The rearrangement links TRBV5-1 to TRBJ2-1; D is possibly TRBD2 (5 bases). Germline V gene data show CDR1 as SGHRS and CDR2 as YFSETQ. This CDR3 is 17 amino acids long. Trimming left V 0 bases short and J 0 bases short, with 13 bases between.

This clone has more than one count but fewer than ten. The chain joins TRBV28 to TRBJ2-7, with 9 bases identical to TRBD2. In germline, CDR1 is MDHEN, CDR2 SYDVKM. V lost 6 bases and J lost 2; bases outside the gene matches: 5. The CDR3 sequence is 14 residues long. The CDR3 DNA follows: TGTGCCAGCAGAGCCGGGACTAGCCCCTACGAGCAGTACTTC. Protein: CASRAGTSPYEQYF. Full variable domain (missing parts from reference TRBV28 and TRBJ2-7): DVKVTQSSRYLVKRTGEKVFLECVQDMDHENMFWYRQDPGLGLRLIYFSYDVKMKEKGDIPEGYSVSREKKERFSLILESASTNQTSMYLCASRAGTSPYEQYFGPGTRLTVT.

The rearrangement joins TRBV7-3 to TRBJ2-7, with 12 bases fitting TRBD2. The CDR3 sequence is 13 residues long. Unmatched junction bases numbered 3, after V lost 6 bases and J lost 6 bases. The germline V gene encodes CDR1 SGHTA and CDR2 FQGTGA. The CDR3 DNA reads as TGTGCCAGCAGTCGACTAGCGGGGGCCGAGCAGTACTTC. It is translated as CASSRLAGAEQYF.

Only a few counts were recorded for this clone. The chain couples TRBV5-1 to TRBJ2-1; 7 nucleotides align to TRBD1. This CDR3 contains 13 residues. The V segment lost 5 bases and the J segment 5 bases; nucleotides outside the gene matches: 4. In germline, CDR1 is SGHRS, CDR2 YFSETQ. Here the CDR3 DNA reads TGCGCCAGCAGTCGGACAGGTGACAATGAGCAGTTCTTC. Protein product: CASSRTGDNEQFF.

The table lists this clone with a few counts. This rearrangement joins TRBV4-3 to TRBJ1-5; 9 positions match TRBD1. V lost 3 bases to trimming and J lost 9 bases; unmatched junction nucleotides: 18. Germline assignment: CDR1 LGHNA and CDR2 YSLEER. This CDR3 has 18 amino acids. DNA of the CDR3: TGCGCCAGCAGCCAGCCATACCGGGACAGGGAGAGCCAAGGGCCCCAGCATTTT. Amino acids: CASSQPYRDRESQGPQHF.

V is TRBV4-3 and J is TRBJ2-1, with TRBD2 identical over 8 bases. Unmatched junction bases numbered 4, after V lost 0 bases and J lost 0 bases. This CDR3 contains 17 residues. In germline, CDR1 is LGHNA, CDR2 YSLEER. The CDR3 bases are TGCGCCAGCAGCCAAGAAGGGCTAGCGGGCTCCTACAATGAGCAGTTCTTC. Encoded protein: CASSQEGLAGSYNEQFF.

This chain connects TRBV2 to TRBJ2-1, with D uncertain. V lost 6 bases and J lost 2, with 14 bases in between. The germline V gene encodes CDR1 SNHLY and CDR2 FYNNEI. The CDR3 has 15 residues. The CDR3 here is CASRAPGAPYNEQFF. CDR3 sequence (DNA): TGTGCCAGCAGGGCACCGGGTGCCCCCTACAATGAGCAGTTCTTC.

This clone was seen a handful of times. The chain recombines TRBV18 with TRBJ2-7; D gene unclear. CDR1 and CDR2 (germline): KGHSH, LQKENI. The germline V and J ends were trimmed by 1 base and 4 bases, with 5 bases remaining between them. CDR3 length: 12 residues. The CDR3 DNA reads as TGTGCCAGCTCACCACACAGTTACGAGCAGTACTTC. Its protein is CASSPHSYEQYF.

V is TRBV20-1 and J is TRBJ2-7, with D maybe TRBD2 (6 bases). CDR3 length: 11 residues. Germline CDR1 reads DFQATT; CDR2 reads SNEGSKA (reference sequence). The V gene lost 6 bases and the J gene lost 3 bases, with 9 bases spanning the gap. CDR3 in amino acids: CSAGGDYEQYF. In nucleotides, the CDR3 is TGCAGTGCCGGGGGTGACTACGAGCAGTACTTC.

J is TRBJ2-5 and V is TRBV10-3; 13 positions match TRBD2. With V trimmed by 2 bases and J by 2 bases, 2 bases remained unmatched. Germline CDR1 is ENHRY and CDR2 is SYGVKD. The CDR3 contains 16 residues. The CDR3 nucleotides are TGTGCCATCAGTGAGGGGACTAGCGGGACTCAAGAGACCCAGTACTTC. Its protein is CAISEGTSGTQETQYF.

The chain is built from TRBV28 and TRBJ1-3, with D tentatively TRBD1 (5 bases). Trimming removed 9 bases from V and 6 bases from J, with 18 bases in between. Germline-derived CDR1 and CDR2 are MDHEN and SYDVKM. The CDR3 is made up of 14 amino acids. CDR3 sequence (DNA): TGTGCCAGTCTATCCTCTACAGGCGCAAACACCATATATTTT. Amino acid sequence: CASLSSTGANTIYF.

V and J are TRBV28 and TRBJ2-3, with 9 bases aligning to TRBD2. Per the germline V gene, CDR1 is MDHEN and CDR2 is SYDVKM. This CDR3 contains 14 residues. V lost 6 bases to trimming and J lost 1 base; unmatched junction nucleotides: 2. CDR3 sequence: CASRERGGTDTQYF. DNA for the CDR3: TGTGCCAGCAGAGAGCGGGGGGGCACAGATACGCAGTATTTT.

The chain combines TRBV9 with TRBJ2-1; TRBD2 agrees at 13 bases. Trimming at V came to 0 bases and at J to 9 bases, leaving 9 bases not matched to a gene. This CDR3 is built from 17 residues. Germline V CDR1 and CDR2: SGDLS, YYNGEE. CDR3 coding DNA: TGTGCCAGCAGCGTAGGGTCTTGGACTAGCGGGAGAGGTGAGCAGTTCTTC. This sequence encodes CASSVGSWTSGRGEQFF.

The chain couples TRBV15 to TRBJ2-1; the D is unclear. Looked up from germline, CDR1 is LNHNV and CDR2 is YYDKDF (reference sequence). The CDR3 extends over 13 amino acids. Trimming stripped 0 bases from V and 14 bases from J, with 14 bases between. As DNA, the CDR3 is TGTGCCACCAGCAGAGATCTTAGCCTAGATAAGTTCTTC. This translates into CATSRDLSLDKFF.

A few counts support this clone. This chain connects TRBV21-1 to TRBJ2-7; TRBD2, the table's D call, lacks a check against the DNA. TRBV21-1 is labeled a pseudogene. The CDR3 extends over 16 amino acids. The CDR3 DNA reads TGTGCCAGCAGCAAAGCGCTTTCGGCGGTTCTTCGTGAGCAGTACGTC. Translated: CASSKALSAVLREQYV.

The chain combines TRBV19 with TRBJ2-7; D is perhaps TRBD1 (6 bases). The CDR3 is 12 amino acids. In germline, CDR1 is LNHDA, CDR2 SQIVND (reference sequence). V shed 3 bases and J shed 3 bases, with 6 bases lying between them. The chain's CDR3 is CASSIRGYEQYF. The CDR3 DNA reads as TGTGCCAGTAGTATCAGGGGCTACGAGCAGTACTTC.

The chain employs TRBV5-1 and TRBJ1-3, with 7 nucleotides matching TRBD1. V shed 5 bases, J shed 0 bases, and the junction held 8 bases outside the gene matches. In germline, CDR1 is SGHRS, CDR2 YFSETQ. The CDR3 length is 16 residues. The CDR3 DNA is TGCGCCAGCAGGTCCGGGACAGTGAACTCTGGAAACACCATATATTTT. Its translation: CASRSGTVNSGNTIYF. Variable domain in full (rest from reference TRBV5-1 and TRBJ1-3): KAGVTQTPRYLIKTRGQQVTLSCSPISGHRSVSWYQQTPGQGLQFLFEYFSETQRNKGNFPGRFSGRQFSNSRSEMNVSTLELGDSALYLCASRSGTVNSGNTIYFGEGSWLTVV.

This clone is classed as medium-sized. The J gene is TRBJ1-3, the V gene TRBV5-4; maybe TRBD1 (6 bases). V lost 0 bases to trimming and J lost 5 bases, with 15 bases between them. CDR1 is SGHNT and CDR2 is YYREEE in the germline V gene (reference sequence). CDR3 length equals 16 residues. The CDR3 sequence: CASSLGGRNKRNTIYF. The CDR3, as DNA: TGTGCCAGCAGCTTGGGGGGGCGGAATAAACGAAACACCATATATTTT.

The V call is TRBV7-2, the J call TRBJ2-7, with D uncertain. The germline V and J ends were trimmed by 2 bases and 6 bases, with 14 bases remaining between them. The CDR3 is 14 residues long. Looked up from germline, CDR1 is SGHTA and CDR2 is FQGNSA. CDR3 coding DNA: TGTGCCAGCAGCTTATTACTCCTAGAAGCCGAGCAGTACGTC. Protein product: CASSLLLLEAEQYV.

The genes are TRBV4-1 and TRBJ1-4, with unresolved D. V was shortened by 4 bases and J by 7 bases, with 10 bases between the two germline ends. Germline loops: CDR1 MGHRA, CDR2 YSYEKL. This CDR3 is built from 13 residues. The CDR3 is CASSPVPREKLFF. CDR3 bases: TGCGCCAGCAGCCCTGTTCCGCGTGAAAAACTGTTTTTT.

V is TRBV7-3 and J is TRBJ2-3, with a weak D call TRBD2 (7 bases). V lost 6 bases, J lost 1 base, and 14 bases lay in between. Germline values: CDR1 SGHTA, CDR2 FQGTGA. This CDR3 has 15 residues. Here the CDR3 reads CASRGGGSRTDTQYF. In DNA form, the CDR3 reads TGTGCCAGCAGAGGGGGGGGATCCCGCACAGATACGCAGTATTTT.

This clone has a single count. This chain links TRBV7-6 with TRBJ2-2; D is undetermined. V was cut by 5 bases and J by 3 bases, with 10 bases left in between. CDR3 length: 14 residues. Germline CDR1 and CDR2: SGHVS and FNYEAQ. The CDR3 protein is CASSPGLDTGELFF. DNA for the CDR3: TGTGCCAGCAGCCCTGGGCTGGACACCGGGGAGCTGTTTTTT.

The chain employs TRBV4-1 and TRBJ1-2, with 8 bases identical to TRBD1. Looked up from germline, CDR1 is MGHRA and CDR2 is YSYEKL. CDR3 length: 15 amino acids. V dropped 4 bases and J dropped 7; count of bases not matched to a gene: 11. The CDR3 DNA reads as TGCGCCAGCAGCCCCCGGGACAGGATTGAGAGTGGCTACACCTTC. Amino acids: CASSPRDRIESGYTF.